This T cell receptor beta chain originates from a study of metastatic and nonmetastatic thyroid tumors. Study as a whole: It was across blood and tumor or nodule tissue from malignant and benign thyroid patients that repertoires were compared.

Study conclusions and caveats: Significantly greater TCR beta diversity was reportedly found in malignant thyroid tumors than in benign nodules (in blood and tumor).

Original processing notes: Clinicopathological groups of papillary thyroid cancer showed CDR3 differences that were used to build a distant-metastasis classifier. Using MiXCR, TCRdb reanalyzed the PCR reads. TCRdb's processing, not the study's, gives the V and J calls here. There are some 5,700 clones in the sample; under 40% occur only once, and around 38% lies in the top ten. The CDR3 totals 16 residues. CDR1 is SGHAT and CDR2 is FQDESV in the germline V gene (reference sequence). With 2 bases removed from V and 5 bases from J, the gap between germline ends came to 18 bases. There are many counts of this clone. The antigen is not known. Before thyroid surgery, none of the patients had received any treatment.

This rearrangement joins TRBV11-1 to TRBJ1-1; a possible D gene is TRBD1 (5 bases). The sequenced material came from adjacent normal tissue. This TCR came from a male donor with papillary thyroid cancer or a benign thyroid nodule (not recorded which). Some clones in this sample may be carry-over from other donors' samples. CDR3 sequence: CASSLRGGSIGTEAFF. The CDR3 nucleotides read TGTGCCAGCAGCTTACGGGGGGGGTCTATTGGTACTGAAGCTTTCTTT. The complete variable domain, with remaining parts taken from reference TRBV11-1 and TRBJ1-1, reads EAEVAQSPRYKITEKSQAVAFWCDPISGHATLYWYRQILGQGPELLVQFQDESVVDDSQLPKDRFSAERLKGVDSTLKIQPAELGDSAMYLCASSLRGGSIGTEAFFGQGTRLTVV.